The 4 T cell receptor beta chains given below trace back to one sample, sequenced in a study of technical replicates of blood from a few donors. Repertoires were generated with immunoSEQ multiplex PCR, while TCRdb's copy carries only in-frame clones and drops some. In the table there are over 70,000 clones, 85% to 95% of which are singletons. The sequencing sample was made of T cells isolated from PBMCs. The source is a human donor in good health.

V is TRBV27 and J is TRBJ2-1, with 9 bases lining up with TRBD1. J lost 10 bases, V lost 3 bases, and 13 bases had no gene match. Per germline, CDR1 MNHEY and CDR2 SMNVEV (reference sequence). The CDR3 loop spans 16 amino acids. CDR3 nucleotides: TGTGCCAGCAGTTTGTCGACCGGGACAGGGCGGAGGGAGCAGTTCTTC. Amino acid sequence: CASSLSTGTGRREQFF.

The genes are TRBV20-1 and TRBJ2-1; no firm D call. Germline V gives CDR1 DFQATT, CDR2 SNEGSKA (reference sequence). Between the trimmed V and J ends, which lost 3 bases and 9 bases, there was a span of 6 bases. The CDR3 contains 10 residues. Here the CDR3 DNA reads TGCAGTGCTAGTCTTCGTGAGCAGTTCTTC. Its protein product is CSASLREQFF.

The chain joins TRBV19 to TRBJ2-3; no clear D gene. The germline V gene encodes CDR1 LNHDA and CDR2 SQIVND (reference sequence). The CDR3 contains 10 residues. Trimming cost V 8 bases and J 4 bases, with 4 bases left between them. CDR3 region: CASVADTQYF. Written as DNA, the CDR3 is TGTGCCAGTGTAGCAGATACGCAGTATTTT.

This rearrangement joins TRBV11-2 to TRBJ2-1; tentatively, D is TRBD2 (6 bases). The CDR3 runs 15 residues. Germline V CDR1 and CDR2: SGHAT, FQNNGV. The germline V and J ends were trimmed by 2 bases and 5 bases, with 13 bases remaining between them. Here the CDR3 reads CASSLISSAHNEQFF. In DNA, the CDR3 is TGTGCCAGCAGCTTAATCTCTAGCGCCCACAATGAGCAGTTCTTC. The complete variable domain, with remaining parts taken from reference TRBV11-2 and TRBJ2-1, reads EAGVAQSPRYKIIEKRQSVAFWCNPISGHATLYWYQQILGQGPKLLIQFQNNGVVDDSQLPKDRFSAERLKGVDSTLKIQPAKLEDSAVYLCASSLISSAHNEQFFGPGTRLTVL.